The text below deals with one TCR beta chain. Its target is not known. Clones were read by immunoSEQ multiplex PCR, and TCRdb kept only the in-frame ones, dropping some. The data show roughly 180,000 clones, about 89% seen once. The record originates from a study of cytomegalovirus exposure and HLA in healthy donors. Germline lookup yields CDR1 SGHVS and CDR2 FNYEAQ. This CDR3 comprises 19 residues. V lost 0 bases and J 0 bases, leaving 18 bases between the germline ends. Points from the study as a whole: Altogether, 160 or so TCR beta chains were recorded as cytomegalovirus-associated.

The sample was PBMCs. The sequence was collected from a man under 40 in good health and CMV-seropositive. The chain employs TRBV7-6 and TRBJ1-5; tentative D call: TRBD1 (5 bases). DNA of the CDR3: TGTGCCAGCAGCTTAGCTCCGGCGGGGGGAGAATATAGCAATCAGCCCCAGCATTTT. Translated, it gives CASSLAPAGGEYSNQPQHF.